This T cell receptor beta chain was sequenced for a study of CD8+ T cells in alopecia areata. Study conclusions and caveats: When scalp samples are sequenced, resident alphabeta T cells of normal skin are also captured.

From germline, CDR1 is GTSNPN and CDR2 SVGIG (reference sequence). The CDR3 spans 13 residues. Trimming took off 5 bases at V and 1 base at J, with 11 bases between the two ends. RNA was isolated and reverse transcribed to cDNA, the sequencing template. The repertoire was sequenced with immunoSEQ multiplex PCR; TCRdb's copy has only in-frame clones and lacks some. The profile covers 150,000 to 200,000 clones, with 67% appearing a single time and around 10% taken by the ten largest. Samples from alopecia areata patients were lesional scalp punch biopsies and peripheral blood. Both CD4+ and CD8+ T cells were separated by sorting PBMCs. In regard to this clone: What it binds is not known.

This chain uses TRBV30 with TRBJ1-1; D uncertain. The specimen comprised CD8+ T cells sorted from blood, sampled at week 0. The TCR originated in a human donor with alopecia areata. CDR3 loop: CAWGGTGNTEAFF. The CDR3 DNA reads TGTGCCTGGGGAGGTACGGGGAACACTGAAGCTTTCTTT.